This T cell receptor (beta chain) comes out of a study of T cells expressing NK-cell markers. TCRdb re-called the 5' RACE reads and gives one entry per CDR3 protein, without DNA. The table for this sample gives approximately 420,000 distinct CDR3 sequences. The CDR3 is 12 residues long. Germline assignment: CDR1 MNHNS and CDR2 SASEGT. This chain uses TRBV6-1 with TRBJ1-5; the TCRdb call, TRBD1, lacks DNA for checking. The receptor's source is a woman in her fifties or sixties in good health. Sequencing was done on a sample of blood T cells: a sorted CD56 or NKG2C T cell subset, CD4+ or CD8+ T cells, or bulk PBMC T cells (not recorded which). CDR3 amino acids: CASSDGGRPQHF.